One and the same sample provided the 26 T cell receptor beta chains below, sequenced in a study of beta chain features in type 1 diabetes (dated by TCRdb to the late 2010s). The protocol used for the library was the immunoSEQ multiplex PCR assay. The High Capacity cDNA Reverse Transcription Kit was used to reverse transcribe all of the isolated RNA, meaning that expressed TCRB transcripts were what got sequenced. The clones in this table, taken by TCRdb from immuneACCESS, are in-frame only. Not every clone is retained; where verified, under half of the shortfall comes from an unresolved V gene, and the cause of the rest is unknown. For this sample there are a few hundred thousand clones; 10% to 15% appear just once. The ten largest make up approximately 0.01% of the sample. What the work shows at the level of the full study, not this receptor alone: Type 1 diabetes patients showed a moderate but significant shortening of TCRB CDR3 length in all four CD4+ subsets.

Their specific antigens are unknown. The sample consisted of naive CD4+ T cells from blood. Sample cell subset or site, as interpreted from the label and publication: true naive CD4+ T cells. The source of these receptors is a woman in her late teens or twenties with type 1 diabetes.

This clone has more than one count but fewer than ten. The CDR3 loop is CASSFTSNTEAFF. In nucleotides, the CDR3 is TGTGCCAGCAGTTTCACATCTAACACTGAAGCTTTCTTT. This chain uses TRBV7-2 with TRBJ1-1; no reliable D call. The V end was cut by 6 bases, the J end by 2 bases, with 10 bases between. This CDR3 has 13 amino acids. Germline loops: CDR1 SGHTA, CDR2 FQGNSA.

Turning to this clone: Other DNA sequences in the same sample also yield this CDR3. The rearrangement links TRBV28 to TRBJ1-5, with D uncertain. Germline V gene data show CDR1 as MDHEN and CDR2 as SYDVKM. The V end was cut by 3 bases, the J end by 7 bases, with 4 bases between. The CDR3 is 11 residues long. The CDR3 protein is CASSFGQPQHF. CDR3 nucleotide sequence: TGTGCCAGCAGTTTCGGGCAGCCCCAGCATTTT. Full variable domain (remainder filled in from reference TRBV28 and TRBJ1-5): DVKVTQSSRYLVKRTGEKVFLECVQDMDHENMFWYRQDPGLGLRLIYFSYDVKMKEKGDIPEGYSVSREKKERFSLILESASTNQTSMYLCASSFGQPQHFGDGTRLSIL.

The sample holds a few counts of this clone. The chain carries TRBV28 and TRBJ2-2; D possibly corresponds to TRBD1 (6 bases). The CDR3 has 14 amino acids. V was shortened by 5 bases and J by 0 bases, with 7 bases between the two germline ends. The germline V gene has CDR1 MDHEN and CDR2 SYDVKM. The CDR3 protein is CASSRTANTGELFF. The DNA for the CDR3 is TGTGCCAGCAGTCGGACAGCGAACACCGGGGAGCTGTTTTTT.

This clone was detected a few times. This rearrangement joins TRBV11-2 to TRBJ2-3; D is uncertain. CDR3 length: 15 residues. V dropped 5 bases and J dropped 3 bases, with 15 bases sitting between them. CDR1 and CDR2 from the germline V gene are SGHAT and FQNNGV. The CDR3, as DNA: TGTGCCAGCAGCCCAAAGTTGGCGGAGACAGATACGCAGTATTTT. It translates to CASSPKLAETDTQYF.

This chain connects TRBV30 to TRBJ2-1; tentative D call: TRBD2 (6 bases). From germline, CDR1 is GTSNPN and CDR2 SVGIG (reference sequence). V was trimmed by 2 bases and J by 4 bases, leaving 12 bases between them. CDR3 size: 14 residues. The CDR3 reads CAWSRAGPYNEQFF. DNA for the CDR3: TGTGCCTGGAGTCGGGCGGGACCGTACAATGAGCAGTTCTTC.

CDR3 sequence: CASSVVWSSRGYYGYTF. CDR3 nucleotide sequence: TGTGCCAGCAGTGTAGTGTGGTCATCGCGCGGGTACTATGGCTACACCTTC. This sequence joins TRBV28 and TRBJ1-2; D gene ambiguous. This CDR3 region has 17 residues. Germline lookup yields CDR1 MDHEN and CDR2 SYDVKM. Deletions cut 5 bases from V and 3 bases from J, with 22 bases between.

The chain couples TRBV19 to TRBJ2-5; unclear D gene. The germline V gene encodes CDR1 LNHDA and CDR2 SQIVND (reference sequence). The CDR3 has 13 amino acids. Trimming took 8 bases from V and 1 from J, leaving 11 bases between them. The CDR3 loop reads CASSTSGQETQYF. In DNA, the CDR3 is TGTGCCAGTTCTACTTCCGGCCAAGAGACCCAGTACTTC.

The DNA for the CDR3 is TGTGCCAGCAGCTTGGCCGGGTTCGGGGATACGCAGTATTTT. Encoded protein: CASSLAGFGDTQYF. The rearrangement joins TRBV7-2 to TRBJ2-3; D is unresolved. Trimming took off 3 bases at V and 6 bases at J, with 13 bases between the two ends. Germline CDR1 is SGHTA and CDR2 is FQGNSA. This CDR3 comprises 14 residues.

This chain connects TRBV2 to TRBJ2-1; D is perhaps TRBD1 (5 bases). Germline CDR1 SNHLY, CDR2 FYNNEI. This CDR3 is built from 13 residues. Trimming cost V 3 bases and J 8 bases, with 11 bases left between them. CDR3 nucleotide sequence: TGTGCCAGCAGTGAGGCAGGGATCGATGAGCAGTTCTTC. This gives the protein CASSEAGIDEQFF.

The rearrangement joins TRBV19 to TRBJ2-7; TRBD2 agrees at 10 bases. Trimming cost V 7 bases and J 7 bases; bases outside gene matches: 10. The CDR3 has 14 residues. The germline V gene has CDR1 LNHDA and CDR2 SQIVND (reference sequence). The CDR3 sequence is CASIQSGGAGEQYF. The CDR3 nucleotides are TGTGCCAGTATTCAGAGCGGGGGGGCCGGAGAGCAGTACTTC.

This chain links TRBV30 with TRBJ1-1, with a weak D call TRBD1 (6 bases). V was shortened by 1 base and J by 5 bases, with 14 bases between the two germline ends. Per the germline V gene, CDR1 is GTSNPN and CDR2 is SVGIG (reference sequence). This CDR3 spans 14 amino acids. In DNA form, the CDR3 reads TGTGCCTGGAGTGGCGGGGGCATTGGGACTGAAGCTTTCTTT. Protein: CAWSGGGIGTEAFF. The full variable domain, completed using reference TRBV30 and TRBJ1-1, is SQTIHQWPATLVQPVGSPLSLECTVEGTSNPNLYWYRQAAGRGLQLLFYSVGIGQISSEVPQNLSASRPQDRQFILSSKKLLLSDSGFYLCAWSGGGIGTEAFFGQGTRLTVV.

V usage is TRBV5-1 and J usage is TRBJ1-2; 10 bases agree with TRBD1. Germline assignment: CDR1 SGHRS and CDR2 YFSETQ. Losses at the gene ends were 4 bases for V and 4 bases for J; bases not matched to a gene: 7. CDR3 size: 15 residues. The CDR3 DNA sequence: TGCGCCAGCAGCGTGGGGACAGGGGCTAGCTATGGCTACACCTTC. Amino acid sequence: CASSVGTGASYGYTF.

The chain is built from TRBV18 and TRBJ1-5; D perhaps matches TRBD1 (6 bases). CDR1 is KGHSH and CDR2 is LQKENI in the germline V gene. This CDR3 has 15 residues. V lost 2 bases to trimming and J lost 4 bases, with 12 bases between them. CDR3 region: CASSPLAQGNQPQHF. DNA for the CDR3: TGTGCCAGCTCACCATTGGCACAGGGAAATCAGCCCCAGCATTTT.

This clone was counted a few times. The V call is TRBV6-6, the J call TRBJ1-2; D gene unclear. CDR3 length: 14 residues. Germline-derived CDR1 and CDR2 are MNHNY and SVGAGI (reference sequence). V was trimmed by 7 bases and J by 5 bases, leaving 17 bases between them. The CDR3 DNA sequence: TGTGCCAGCACACGAGTGTCCCGAAGTTATGGCTACACCTTC. Protein: CASTRVSRSYGYTF.

This clone was seen more than once but under ten times. The rearrangement uses TRBV6-5 and TRBJ1-1; 7 bases align to TRBD1. Germline lookup yields CDR1 MNHEY and CDR2 SVGAGI. The CDR3 consists of 14 residues. Trimming at V came to 5 bases and at J to 0 bases, leaving 3 bases not matched to a gene. The CDR3 sequence is CASSRQGMNTEAFF. CDR3 nucleotides: TGTGCCAGCAGTCGACAGGGAATGAACACTGAAGCTTTCTTT.

V is TRBV6-4 and J is TRBJ2-7; 7 positions match TRBD1. Germline assignment: CDR1 MRHNA and CDR2 SNTAGT. This CDR3 has 14 residues. Trimming removed 4 bases from V and 3 bases from J; junction bases left unmatched: 6. As DNA, the CDR3 is TGTGCCAGCAGTGGGGGGACAGAAATCTACGAGCAGTACTTC. Encoded protein: CASSGGTEIYEQYF.

This clone has just a few counts. CDR3 DNA: TGTGCCAGCAGCTTAGGGGAGGAGAGATATGGCTACACCTTC. Protein product: CASSLGEERYGYTF. The V gene is TRBV7-9, the J gene TRBJ1-2; the D is unclear. Between the trimmed V and J ends, which lost 1 base and 5 bases, there was a span of 11 bases. The CDR3 runs to 14 residues. Per germline, CDR1 SEHNR and CDR2 FQNEAQ (reference sequence). Combining the CDR3 with reference TRBV7-9 and TRBJ1-2 gives the whole variable domain DTGVSQNPRHKITKRGQNVTFRCDPISEHNRLYWYRQTLGQGPEFLTYFQNEAQLEKSRLLSDRFSAERPKGSFSTLEIQRTEQGDSAMYLCASSLGEERYGYTFGSGTRLTVV.

The chain joins TRBV9 to TRBJ1-6, with 9 bases aligning to TRBD1. The germline V gene has CDR1 SGDLS and CDR2 YYNGEE. There are 15 residues in the CDR3. The trim removed 0 bases at V and 9 bases at J, leaving 4 bases unmatched. The CDR3 DNA reads as TGTGCCAGCAGCGTAGGGACAGGGGAATTTTCACCCCTCCACTTT. It translates to CASSVGTGEFSPLHF.

This chain uses TRBV28 with TRBJ2-5; 7 bases fit TRBD1. J gave up 0 bases and V 1 base, and 8 bases lay outside the gene matches. The CDR3 length is 17 residues. CDR1 is MDHEN, CDR2 SYDVKM, per germline. CDR3 DNA sequence: TGTGCCAGCAGTTTATCCTGGGCTGGGACAGACCAAGAGACCCAGTACTTC. Residues: CASSLSWAGTDQETQYF.

This chain joins TRBV4-1 and TRBJ1-2; D is possibly TRBD1 (5 bases). Germline V lookup: CDR1 MGHRA, CDR2 YSYEKL. The CDR3 runs to 14 residues. V dropped 0 bases and J dropped 4 bases, with 9 bases sitting between them. CDR3 bases: TGCGCCAGCAGCCAAGATCAGGGCCCCTATGGCTACACCTTC. Amino acids: CASSQDQGPYGYTF.

The rearrangement links TRBV18 to TRBJ2-5; 9 bases match TRBD2. The CDR3 has 16 amino acids. Looked up from germline, CDR1 is KGHSH and CDR2 is LQKENI. Losses at the gene ends were 2 bases for V and 4 bases for J; bases not matched to a gene: 8. The CDR3 DNA reads TGTGCCAGCTCACCAGTGGATGCGGGAGGGGCAGAGACCCAGTACTTC. It translates to CASSPVDAGGAETQYF.

This rearrangement joins TRBV18 to TRBJ2-1, with 8 bases that match TRBD2. V was clipped by 6 bases and J by 10 bases; unmatched bases: 20. The CDR3 is 17 amino acids. Per germline, CDR1 KGHSH and CDR2 LQKENI. The CDR3 region has the DNA TGTGCCAGCTCCACGGCGACCGGGACTAGTGGGAACAGAGAGCAGTTCTTC. This encodes CASSTATGTSGNREQFF.

This clone was picked up a small number of times. This rearrangement joins TRBV7-2 to TRBJ1-6, with 7 nucleotides matching TRBD1. Looked up from germline, CDR1 is SGHTA and CDR2 is FQGNSA. The CDR3 has 14 residues. With V trimmed by 4 bases and J by 8 bases, 5 bases remained unmatched. CDR3 in amino acids: CASSSKGADSPLHF. The CDR3 coding sequence is TGTGCCAGCAGCTCAAAGGGGGCTGATTCACCCCTCCACTTT.

The V and J genes are TRBV2 and TRBJ2-2, with D possibly matching TRBD2 (5 bases). In germline, CDR1 is SNHLY, CDR2 FYNNEI. The CDR3 contains 14 residues. V lost 3 bases and J 1 base, leaving 6 bases between the germline ends. CDR3 bases: TGTGCCAGCAGTGACGGGAAGAACACCGGGGAGCTGTTTTTT. Its protein product is CASSDGKNTGELFF.

V gene TRBV7-2 combines with J gene TRBJ2-1; TRBD2 might be the D (5 bases). V was cut by 3 bases and J by 7 bases, with 10 bases left in between. Germline-derived CDR1 and CDR2 are SGHTA and FQGNSA. This CDR3 has 13 residues. As DNA, the CDR3 is TGTGCCAGCAGCTTGAGGGAGAGGAATGAGCAGTTCTTC. This codes for CASSLRERNEQFF.

V is TRBV6-4 and J is TRBJ1-1; TRBD1 matches at 8 bases. Germline lookup yields CDR1 MRHNA and CDR2 SNTAGT. V was pared by 6 bases and J by 4 bases, with 7 bases of the junction left unmatched. CDR3 length: 14 residues. CDR3 in DNA: TGTGCCAGCAGGAGGACAGGGAGCGGCACTGAAGCTTTCTTT. This sequence encodes CASRRTGSGTEAFF.